These 9 T cell receptor beta chains share one sample of origin, sequenced in a study of Graves' ophthalmopathy and Graves' hyperthyroidism. Beta-chain TCR CDR3 regions were amplified from RNA transcripts. The library came from an HTBI-primed first-round RT-PCR and a second-round multiplex PCR. MiXCR was run by TCRdb on the multiplex PCR reads, yielding one entry per CDR3 protein. The sample carries about 390,000 distinct CDR3 sequences, 15% to 19% recorded once. The sequencing sample was made of peripheral blood. All receptors come from a young woman with stable Graves' hyperthyroidism.

This clonotype was counted many times. The V and J genes are TRBV19 and TRBJ2-5; D is possibly TRBD1 (6 bases). This CDR3 is 12 amino acids long. V shed 10 bases and J shed 5 bases, with 14 bases lying between them. Germline V gene data show CDR1 as LNHDA and CDR2 as SQIVND (reference sequence). The CDR3 bases are TGTGCCACCTCGAGGGGGAAGGAGACCCAGTACTTC. This sequence encodes CATSRGKETQYF.

This clonotype was detected ten times or more. CDR3 in DNA: TGTGCCAGCAGCCGAAAGACAGGGGAAGCTTTCTTT. As protein: CASSRKTGEAFF. The chain joins TRBV14 to TRBJ1-1, with 7 nucleotides matching TRBD1. Germline CDR1 is SGHDN and CDR2 is FVKESK. With 4 bases clipped from V and 8 bases from J, the junction kept 4 bases outside the gene matches. There are 12 residues in the CDR3. Filled out from reference TRBV14 and TRBJ1-1, the complete variable domain reads EAGVTQFPSHSVIEKGQTVTLRCDPISGHDNLYWYRRVMGKEIKFLLHFVKESKQDESGMPNNRFLAERTGGTYSTLKVQPAELEDSGVYFCASSRKTGEAFFGQGTRLTVV.

This clonotype was counted at least ten times. The chain couples TRBV7-9 to TRBJ2-7; TRBD1 matches at 9 bases. V lost 5 bases and J lost 5; bases outside the gene matches: 10. Germline lookup yields CDR1 SEHNR and CDR2 FQNEAQ (reference sequence). The CDR3 length is 15 residues. This chain's CDR3 is CASSPEGQGTDEQYF. The CDR3 bases are TGTGCCAGCAGCCCCGAGGGACAGGGTACTGACGAGCAGTACTTC.

This clonotype was counted between two and nine times. A much larger clone is a single base away; this may be a read error. The rearrangement links TRBV9 to TRBJ2-5, with 7 bases aligning to TRBD2. The CDR3 loop spans 16 amino acids. Germline CDR1 reads SGDLS; CDR2 reads YYNGEE. The V segment lost 0 bases and the J segment 1 base; nucleotides outside the gene matches: 6. In nucleotides, the CDR3 is TGTGCCAGCAGCGTAGCTACTGGCGGGGGCCAAGAGACCCAGTACTTC. This encodes CASSVATGGGQETQYF.

This clonotype has ten or more counts. This chain connects TRBV7-2 to TRBJ2-7; D gene unclear. Trimming left V 6 bases short and J 4 bases short, with 16 bases between. The CDR3 is 14 amino acids. Germline CDR1 reads SGHTA; CDR2 reads FQGNSA. The CDR3 region has the DNA TGTGCCAGCAGTCGTTGGACCGCTGGGTACGAGCAGTACTTC. The encoded protein is CASSRWTAGYEQYF.

The sample holds many counts of this clonotype. The J gene is TRBJ1-1, the V gene TRBV7-3, with no clear D. The length of the CDR3 is 13 residues. Trimming removed 1 base from V and 1 base from J, with 4 bases in between. The germline gives CDR1 SGHTA, CDR2 FQGTGA. Here the CDR3 reads CASSLIWNTEAFF. The DNA of the CDR3 is TGTGCCAGCAGCTTAATTTGGAACACTGAAGCTTTCTTT.

This clonotype occurred many times. The chain has TRBV10-3 and TRBJ2-7; 7 nucleotides line up with TRBD1. The CDR3 length is 14 residues. V lost 7 bases to trimming and J lost 3 bases; unmatched junction nucleotides: 9. Per the germline V gene, CDR1 is ENHRY and CDR2 is SYGVKD. The CDR3 region is CAITDARDSYEQYF. The CDR3 DNA sequence: TGTGCCATCACCGACGCCCGGGACAGCTACGAGCAGTACTTC.

This chain links TRBV24-1 with TRBJ2-5, with D unclear. V lost 6 bases and J lost 3, with 7 bases in between. CDR3 length: 12 residues. CDR1 and CDR2 from the germline V gene are KGHDR and SFDVKD. The CDR3 loop is CATSPGEETQYF. CDR3 in DNA: TGTGCCACCAGTCCGGGTGAAGAGACCCAGTACTTC.

This clonotype was recorded many times. The rearrangement uses TRBV5-1 and TRBJ1-1, with TRBD1 identical over 9 bases. The CDR3 runs to 15 residues. The germline V gene has CDR1 SGHRS and CDR2 YFSETQ. The V segment lost 0 bases and the J segment 2 bases; nucleotides outside the gene matches: 2. CDR3 sequence (DNA): TGCGCCAGCAGCTTGGGGGACAGGGATAACACTGAAGCTTTCTTT. Its translation: CASSLGDRDNTEAFF.